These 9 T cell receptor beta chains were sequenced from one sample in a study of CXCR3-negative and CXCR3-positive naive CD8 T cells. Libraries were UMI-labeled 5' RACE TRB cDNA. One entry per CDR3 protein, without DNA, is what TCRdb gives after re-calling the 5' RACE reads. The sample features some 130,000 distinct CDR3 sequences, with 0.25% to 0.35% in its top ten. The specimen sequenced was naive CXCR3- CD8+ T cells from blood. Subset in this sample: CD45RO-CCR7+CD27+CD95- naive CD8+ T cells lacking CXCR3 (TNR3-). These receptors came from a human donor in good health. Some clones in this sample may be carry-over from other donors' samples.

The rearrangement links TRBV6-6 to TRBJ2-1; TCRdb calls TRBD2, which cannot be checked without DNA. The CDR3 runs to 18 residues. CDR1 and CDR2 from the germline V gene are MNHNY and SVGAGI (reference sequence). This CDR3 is CASSYYPLAGGPANEQFF.

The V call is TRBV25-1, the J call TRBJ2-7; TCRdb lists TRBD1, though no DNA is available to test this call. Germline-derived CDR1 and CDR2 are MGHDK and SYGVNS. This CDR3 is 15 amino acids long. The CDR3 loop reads CASSEGQGPSYEQYF.

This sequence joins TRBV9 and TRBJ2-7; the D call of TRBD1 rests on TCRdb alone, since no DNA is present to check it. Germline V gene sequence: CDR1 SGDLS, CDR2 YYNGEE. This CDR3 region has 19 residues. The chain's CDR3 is CASRPPTGTSLFTSGEKYF.

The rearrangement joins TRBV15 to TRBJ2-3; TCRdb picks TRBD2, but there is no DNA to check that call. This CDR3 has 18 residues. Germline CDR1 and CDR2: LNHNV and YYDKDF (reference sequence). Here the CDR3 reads CATSRDRSSGGVGDTQYF.

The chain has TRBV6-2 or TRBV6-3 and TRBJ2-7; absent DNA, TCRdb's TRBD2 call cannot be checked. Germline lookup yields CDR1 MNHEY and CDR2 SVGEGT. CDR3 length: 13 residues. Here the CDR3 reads CSSSLATSYEQYF.

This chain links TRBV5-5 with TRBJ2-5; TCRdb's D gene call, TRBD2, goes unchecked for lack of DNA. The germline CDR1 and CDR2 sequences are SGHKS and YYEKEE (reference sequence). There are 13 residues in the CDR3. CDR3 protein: CASSFYGEETQYF.

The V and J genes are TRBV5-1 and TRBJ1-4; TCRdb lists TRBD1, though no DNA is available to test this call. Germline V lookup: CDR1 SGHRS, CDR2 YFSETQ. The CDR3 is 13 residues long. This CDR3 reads CASTDRANEKLFF. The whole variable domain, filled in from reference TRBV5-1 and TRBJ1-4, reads KAGVTQTPRYLIKTRGQQVTLSCSPISGHRSVSWYQQTPGQGLQFLFEYFSETQRNKGNFPGRFSGRQFSNSRSEMNVSTLELGDSALYLCASTDRANEKLFFGSGTQLSVL.

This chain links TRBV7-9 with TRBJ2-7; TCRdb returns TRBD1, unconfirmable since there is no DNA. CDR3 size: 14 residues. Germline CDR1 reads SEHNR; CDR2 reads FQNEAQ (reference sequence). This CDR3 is CASTGQAGDGEQYF.

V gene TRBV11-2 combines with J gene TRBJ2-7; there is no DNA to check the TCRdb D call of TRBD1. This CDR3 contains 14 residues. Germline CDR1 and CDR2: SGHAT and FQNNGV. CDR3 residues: CASSLAGQGGEQYF.